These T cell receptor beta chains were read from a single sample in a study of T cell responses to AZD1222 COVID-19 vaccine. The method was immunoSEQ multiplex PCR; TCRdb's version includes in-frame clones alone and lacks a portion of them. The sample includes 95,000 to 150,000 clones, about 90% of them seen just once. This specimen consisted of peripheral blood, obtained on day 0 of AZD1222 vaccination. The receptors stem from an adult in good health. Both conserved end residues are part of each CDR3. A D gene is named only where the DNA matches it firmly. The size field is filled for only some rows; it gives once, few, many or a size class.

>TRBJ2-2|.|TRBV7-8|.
CASSSVLGVSNTGELFF
TGTGCCAGCAGCTCCGTCTTAGGGGTGTCGAACACCGGGGAGCTGTTTTTT
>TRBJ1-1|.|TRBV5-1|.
CASSPGGTETKAFF
TGCGCCAGCAGCCCCGGGGGAACGGAGACTAAAGCTTTCTTT
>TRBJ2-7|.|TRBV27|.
CASSLSGEGRDTGSYEQYF
TGTGCCAGCAGTTTATCGGGGGAAGGCCGGGACACCGGCTCCTACGAGCAGTACTTC
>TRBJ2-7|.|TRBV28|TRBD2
CASSFLAGYYEQYF
TGTGCCAGCAGTTTTCTAGCGGGGTACTACGAGCAGTACTTC
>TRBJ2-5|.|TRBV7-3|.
CASSQDTGLQETQYF
TGTGCCAGCAGCCAGGATACAGGGTTGCAAGAGACCCAGTACTTC
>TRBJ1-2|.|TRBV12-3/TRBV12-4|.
CASSSGRGYGYTF
TGTGCCAGCAGCTCGGGACGGGGCTATGGCTACACCTTC
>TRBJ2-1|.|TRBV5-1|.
CASSEQGGTYNEQFF
TGCGCCAGCAGCGAACAGGGGGGGACGTACAATGAGCAGTTCTTC
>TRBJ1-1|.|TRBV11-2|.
CASSLTSTLGTEAFF
TGTGCCAGCAGCTTAACCAGCACGTTGGGAACTGAAGCTTTCTTT
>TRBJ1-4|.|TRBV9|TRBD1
CASSATSGTGRTNEKLFF
TGTGCCAGCAGCGCCACCTCGGGGACAGGGAGAACTAATGAAAAACTGTTTTTT
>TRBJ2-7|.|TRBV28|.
CASSLLLATSYEQYF
TGTGCCAGCAGCTTACTATTAGCGACCTCCTACGAGCAGTACTTC
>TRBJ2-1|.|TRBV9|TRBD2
CASSAGTSGYNEQFF
TGTGCCAGCAGCGCCGGGACTAGCGGTTACAATGAGCAGTTCTTC
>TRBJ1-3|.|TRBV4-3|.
CASSPSGPSGNTIYF
TGCGCCAGCAGCCCGTCAGGTCCCTCTGGAAACACCATATATTTT
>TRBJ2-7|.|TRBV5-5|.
CASSLAWRVWGEQYF
TGTGCCAGCAGCTTGGCATGGAGGGTCTGGGGCGAGCAGTACTTC
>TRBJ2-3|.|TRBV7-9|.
CAPGEPSTDTQYF
TGTGCTCCCGGGGAACCGAGCACAGATACGCAGTATTTT
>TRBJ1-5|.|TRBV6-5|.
CASWRDEPQHF
TGTGCCAGCTGGCGGGATGAGCCCCAGCATTTT
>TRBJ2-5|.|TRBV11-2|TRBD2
CASSVGRGGETQYF
TGTGCCAGCAGCGTGGGACGGGGAGGGGAGACCCAGTACTTC
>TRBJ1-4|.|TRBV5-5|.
CASSFGDRTFNEKLFF
TGTGCCAGCAGCTTCGGCGACAGAACTTTTAATGAAAAACTGTTTTTT
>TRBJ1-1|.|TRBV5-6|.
CASSLFGKSFEAFF
TGTGCCAGCAGCTTGTTTGGTAAGAGCTTTGAAGCTTTCTTT
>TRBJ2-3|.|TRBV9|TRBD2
CASSTTGSPGLAGPDTQYF
TGTGCCAGCAGCACGACGGGCAGCCCAGGACTAGCGGGACCCGATACGCAGTATTTT
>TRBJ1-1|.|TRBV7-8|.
CASSLAASGGTEAFF
TGTGCCAGCAGCTTAGCAGCCTCCGGGGGCACTGAAGCTTTCTTT
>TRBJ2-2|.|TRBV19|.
CAVGARPPGELFF
TGTGCCGTCGGAGCGCGCCCCCCCGGGGAGCTGTTTTTT
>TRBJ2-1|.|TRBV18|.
CASSSLGSSYNEQFF
TGTGCCAGCTCATCTCTAGGTAGCTCCTACAATGAGCAGTTCTTC
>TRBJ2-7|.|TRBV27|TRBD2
CASSLYAGGYEQYF
TGTGCCAGCAGTTTATACGCGGGGGGGTACGAGCAGTACTTC
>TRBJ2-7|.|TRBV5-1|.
CASSLAGAWDYEQYF
TGCGCCAGCAGCTTGGCGGGGGCCTGGGACTACGAGCAGTACTTC
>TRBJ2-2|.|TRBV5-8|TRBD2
CASSYRPGLAGGDTGELFF
TGTGCCAGCAGCTATCGTCCGGGACTAGCGGGAGGGGACACCGGGGAGCTGTTTTTT
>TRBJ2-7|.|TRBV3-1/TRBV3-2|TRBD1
CASSHIGQGDEQYF
TGTGCCAGCAGCCACATCGGACAGGGGGACGAGCAGTACTTC
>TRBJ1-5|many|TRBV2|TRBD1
CASRRDSNQPQHF
TGTGCCAGCAGAAGGGACAGTAATCAGCCCCAGCATTTT
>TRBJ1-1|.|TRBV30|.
CAWSLMANTEAFF
TGTGCCTGGAGTTTAATGGCGAACACTGAAGCTTTCTTT
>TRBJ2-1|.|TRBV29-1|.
CSVPSQGPLDEQFF
TGCAGCGTTCCATCCCAGGGGCCCTTGGATGAGCAGTTCTTC
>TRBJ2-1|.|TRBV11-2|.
CASRRGGEQFF
TGTGCCAGCCGACGGGGAGGCGAGCAGTTCTTC
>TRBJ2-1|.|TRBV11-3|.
CASSYKGNNEQFF
TGTGCCAGCAGCTATAAGGGTAACAATGAGCAGTTCTTC
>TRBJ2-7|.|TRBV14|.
CASSQDTLGGSYEQYF
TGTGCCAGCAGCCAAGATACACTGGGGGGCTCCTACGAGCAGTACTTC
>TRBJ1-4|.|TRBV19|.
CASSIDLEEKLFF
TGTGCCAGTAGTATAGATCTGGAAGAAAAACTGTTTTTT
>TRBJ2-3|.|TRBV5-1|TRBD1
CASSLGWDRTIGADTQYF
TGCGCCAGCAGCTTGGGATGGGACAGGACGATCGGGGCAGATACGCAGTATTTT
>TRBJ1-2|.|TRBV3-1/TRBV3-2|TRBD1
CASSQGVKNRGPPRVDTF
TGTGCCAGCAGCCAAGGGGTCAAGAACAGGGGGCCCCCACGTGTTGACACCTTC
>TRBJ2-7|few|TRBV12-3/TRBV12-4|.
CASRRGASYEQYF
TGTGCCAGCCGAAGGGGGGCCTCCTACGAGCAGTACTTC
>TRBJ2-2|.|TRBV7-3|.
CASSLTGGGTGELFF
TGTGCCAGCAGCTTAACGGGGGGTGGCACCGGGGAGCTGTTTTTT
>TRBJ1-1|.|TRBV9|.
CASSVRPNTEAFF
TGTGCCAGCAGCGTACGACCGAACACTGAAGCTTTCTTT
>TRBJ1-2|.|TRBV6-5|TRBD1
CASNLGQDYGYTF
TGTGCCAGCAATTTGGGACAGGACTATGGCTACACCTTC
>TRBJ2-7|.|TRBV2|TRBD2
CASSGLAGVGEQYF
TGTGCCAGCAGTGGACTAGCGGGAGTGGGGGAGCAGTACTTC
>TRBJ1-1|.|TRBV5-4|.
CASSLPENTEAFF
TGTGCCAGCAGCTTGCCCGAGAACACTGAAGCTTTCTTT
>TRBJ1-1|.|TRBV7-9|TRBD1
CASSPTGGRMNTEAFF
TGTGCCAGCAGCCCTACAGGGGGCAGGATGAACACTGAAGCTTTCTTT
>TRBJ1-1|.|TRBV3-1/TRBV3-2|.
CASRTGGKNTEAFF
TGTGCCAGCAGAACTGGGGGGAAGAACACTGAAGCTTTCTTT
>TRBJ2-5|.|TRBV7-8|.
CASSLEEGWETQYF
TGTGCCAGCAGCTTAGAGGAGGGTTGGGAGACCCAGTACTTC
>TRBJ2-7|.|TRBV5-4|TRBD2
CASSLILADYDYEQYF
TGTGCCAGCAGCTTGATTCTAGCGGACTATGACTACGAGCAGTACTTC
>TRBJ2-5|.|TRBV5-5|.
CASSLEGTETQYF
TGTGCCAGCAGCTTGGAAGGAACAGAGACCCAGTACTTC
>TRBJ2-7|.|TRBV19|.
CASSIGTGPYEQYF
TGTGCCAGTAGTATAGGGACGGGGCCCTACGAGCAGTACTTC
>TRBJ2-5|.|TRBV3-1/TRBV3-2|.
CASSPRMGVQETQYF
TGTGCCAGCAGCCCCCGGATGGGGGTCCAAGAGACCCAGTACTTC
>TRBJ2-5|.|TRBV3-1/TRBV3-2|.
CASSQDRSGTETQYF
TGTGCCAGCAGCCAAGATCGGTCCGGGACAGAGACCCAGTACTTC
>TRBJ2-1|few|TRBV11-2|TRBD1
CASSLPFRGQGNEQFF
TGTGCCAGCAGCCTACCCTTCAGGGGGCAAGGTAATGAGCAGTTCTTC
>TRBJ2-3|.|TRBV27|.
CASRLDSWDTQYF
TGTGCCAGCCGACTAGATTCCTGGGATACGCAGTATTTT
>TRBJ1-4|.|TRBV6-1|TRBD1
CASSEGQGLWEKLFF
TGTGCCAGCAGTGAAGGACAGGGCTTGTGGGAAAAACTGTTTTTT
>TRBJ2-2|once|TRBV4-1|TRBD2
CASSRNNGGSNTGELFF
TGCGCCAGCAGCCGGAATAACGGGGGGTCGAACACCGGGGAGCTGTTTTTT